This note documents a single T cell receptor beta chain sequence. The data were taken from a study of blood T cell repertoires in COVID-19. Here immunoSEQ multiplex PCR was the method, and the copy in TCRdb shows in-frame clones only, minus some. In the table there are 130,000 or so clones, about 89% of which are singletons. Sample: peripheral blood. This clonotype was obtained from a man aged 50 or older with active or convalescent COVID-19.

In nucleotides, the CDR3 is TGTGCCTGGAGAGACAGCTCGAACACCGGGGAGCTGTTTTTT. Protein sequence: CAWRDSSNTGELFF. The chain joins TRBV30 to TRBJ2-2; D might be TRBD1 (5 bases). The CDR3 is 14 residues long. Germline V CDR1 and CDR2: GTSNPN, SVGIG (reference sequence). V lost 3 bases to trimming and J lost 0 bases, with 8 bases between them. The variable domain in full, with the rest retrieved from reference TRBV30 and TRBJ2-2, is SQTIHQWPATLVQPVGSPLSLECTVEGTSNPNLYWYRQAAGRGLQLLFYSVGIGQISSEVPQNLSASRPQDRQFILSSKKLLLSDSGFYLCAWRDSSNTGELFFGEGSRLTVL.